The clone carrying this T cell receptor (beta chain) appeared a few times. This sample is drawn from a study of pediatric ulcerative colitis. Using immunoSEQ multiplex PCR, the repertoire was profiled, and TCRdb retains in-frame clones only, with some absent. The profile shows fewer than 40,000 clones, 70% to 90% of them singletons. Blood was drawn at the time of colonoscopy. The clonotype originates from a girl aged 5-17 years with moderate ulcerative colitis. Sequencing input: blood.

The CDR3 is CATSFSSGPRRWQYF. The CDR3 nucleotides are TGTGCCACATCATTCTCCTCGGGACCCAGAAGGTGGCAGTACTTC. The gene calls are TRBV10-3 and TRBJ2-7; D is possibly TRBD1 or TRBD2 (5 bases each). V lost 10 bases to trimming and J lost 9 bases, with 28 bases between them. The CDR3 contains 15 residues. In germline, CDR1 is ENHRY, CDR2 SYGVKD.